This TCR beta chain is from a study of blood T cell repertoires in COVID-19. For the study at large: COVID-19 samples from acute and convalescent phases originated in the United States, Italy and Spain. T cells, B-cell-depleted T cells, or PBMCs provided the cDNA or gDNA that served as material.

Germline V CDR1 and CDR2: SNHLY, FYNNEI. This CDR3 region has 14 residues. Trimming left V 9 bases short and J 0 bases short, with 12 bases between. Methods used by the authors: Using reference gene primer amplification, nucleated cell counts were estimated. TCRdb's table, derived via immunoSEQ multiplex PCR, lists solely in-frame clones and lacks some. D and trimming come from the DNA, and the V and J calls and clone size come from that table. The data hold roughly 160,000 clones, with 75% to 90% observed a single time. The source is a woman aged 60-75 years with acute or convalescent COVID-19. The chain is built from TRBV2 and TRBJ1-5; D is possibly TRBD1 (5 bases). The specimen sequenced was peripheral blood. CDR3 loop: CASEQAYSNQPQHF. The CDR3, as DNA: TGTGCCAGTGAACAGGCCTATAGCAATCAGCCCCAGCATTTT.